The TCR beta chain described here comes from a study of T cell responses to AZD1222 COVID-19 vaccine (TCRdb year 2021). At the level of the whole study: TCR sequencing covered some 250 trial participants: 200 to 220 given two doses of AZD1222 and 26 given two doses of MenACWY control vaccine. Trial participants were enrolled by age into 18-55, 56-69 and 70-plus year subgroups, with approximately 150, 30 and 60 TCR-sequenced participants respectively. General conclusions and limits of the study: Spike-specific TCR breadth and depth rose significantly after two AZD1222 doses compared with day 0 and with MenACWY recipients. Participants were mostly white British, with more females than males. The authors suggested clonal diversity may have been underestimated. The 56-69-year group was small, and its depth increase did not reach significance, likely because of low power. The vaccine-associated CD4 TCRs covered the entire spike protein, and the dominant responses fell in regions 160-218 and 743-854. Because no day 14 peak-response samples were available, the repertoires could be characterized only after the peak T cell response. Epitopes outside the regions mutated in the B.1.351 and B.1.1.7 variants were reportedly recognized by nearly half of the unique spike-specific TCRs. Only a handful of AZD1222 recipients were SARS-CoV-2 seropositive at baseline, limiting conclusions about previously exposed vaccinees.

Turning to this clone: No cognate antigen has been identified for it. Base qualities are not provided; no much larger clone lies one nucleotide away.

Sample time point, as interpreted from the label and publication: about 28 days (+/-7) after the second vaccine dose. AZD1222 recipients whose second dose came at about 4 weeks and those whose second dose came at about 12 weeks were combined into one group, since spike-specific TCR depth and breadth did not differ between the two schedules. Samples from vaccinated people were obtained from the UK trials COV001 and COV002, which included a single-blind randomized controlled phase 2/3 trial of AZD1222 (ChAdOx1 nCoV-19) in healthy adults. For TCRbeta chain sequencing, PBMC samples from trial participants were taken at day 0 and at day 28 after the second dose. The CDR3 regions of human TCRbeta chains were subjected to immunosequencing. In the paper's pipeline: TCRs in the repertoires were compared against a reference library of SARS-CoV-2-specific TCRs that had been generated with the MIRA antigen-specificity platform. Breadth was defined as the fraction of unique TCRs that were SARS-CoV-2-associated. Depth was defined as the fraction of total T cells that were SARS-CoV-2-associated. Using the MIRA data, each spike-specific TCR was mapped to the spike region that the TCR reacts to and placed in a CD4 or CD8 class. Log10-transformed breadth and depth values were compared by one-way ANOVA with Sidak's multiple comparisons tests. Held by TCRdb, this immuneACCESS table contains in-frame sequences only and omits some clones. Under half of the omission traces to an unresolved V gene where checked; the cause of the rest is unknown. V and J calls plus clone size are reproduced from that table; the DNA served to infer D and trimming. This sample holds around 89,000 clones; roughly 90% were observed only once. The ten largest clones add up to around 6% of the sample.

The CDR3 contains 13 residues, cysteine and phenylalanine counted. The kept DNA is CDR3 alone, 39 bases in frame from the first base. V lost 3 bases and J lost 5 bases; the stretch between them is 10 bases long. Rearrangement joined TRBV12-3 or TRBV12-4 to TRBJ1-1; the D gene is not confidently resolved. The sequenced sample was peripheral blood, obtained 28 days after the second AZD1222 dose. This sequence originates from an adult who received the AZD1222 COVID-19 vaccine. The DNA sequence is TGTGCCAGCAGTTTTTTGAGGGTAACTGAAGCTTTCTTT. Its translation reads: CASSFLRVTEAFF.